The 4 T cell receptor beta chains below come from one sample, sequenced in a study of T cells in Graves' hyperthyroidism and ophthalmopathy. RNA transcripts yielded amplified TCR beta CDR3 regions. An initial round of RT-PCR targeting the TCR CDR3 relied on the HTBI primer set. MiXCR, run by TCRdb on the multiplex PCR reads, gives a single entry per CDR3 protein. Counted here are hundreds of thousands of distinct CDR3 sequences, 40% to 55% occurring once; the ten biggest clones make up roughly 6.5%. The source material was peripheral blood or thyroid tissue (not recorded which). All receptors derive from an adult man with Graves' disease, either hyperthyroidism or ophthalmopathy (not recorded which).

This clonotype has ten or more counts. CDR3 DNA sequence: TGTGCCAGCATGGAGCGGAGCACCGGGGAGCTGTTTTTT. Translated, it gives CASMERSTGELFF. V gene TRBV2 combines with J gene TRBJ2-2, with D tentatively TRBD2 (5 bases). The CDR3 covers 13 residues. Trimming took 7 bases from V and 4 from J, leaving 10 bases between them. CDR1 and CDR2 (germline): SNHLY, FYNNEI.

The chain couples TRBV29-1 to TRBJ2-7, with 7 bases matching TRBD1. There are 13 residues in the CDR3. The junction had 6 bases not matched to a gene; V was cut back by 1 base and J by 6 bases. CDR1 and CDR2 (germline): SQVTM, ANQGSEA. The CDR3 here is CSVEGTGGSEQYF. In DNA, the CDR3 is TGCAGCGTTGAAGGGACAGGAGGAAGCGAGCAGTACTTC.

J is TRBJ1-1 and V is TRBV2; D may be TRBD1 (5 bases). CDR1 is SNHLY, CDR2 FYNNEI, per germline. The CDR3 extends over 15 amino acids. Between the trimmed V and J ends, which lost 5 bases and 1 base, there was a span of 14 bases. CDR3: CASSQTRGANTEAFF. DNA for the CDR3: TGTGCCAGCAGTCAAACAAGAGGGGCGAACACTGAAGCTTTCTTT.

The chain carries TRBV20-1 and TRBJ2-5; 9 nucleotides match TRBD1. The CDR3 is 17 residues long. Germline assignment: CDR1 DFQATT and CDR2 SNEGSKA (reference sequence). J was trimmed by 5 bases and V by 1 base; bases with no gene match: 14. In DNA form, the CDR3 reads TGCAGTGCTAGAGGGGGAGTTCCGGGACAGGGTAGGGAGACCCAGTACTTC. Its translation is CSARGGVPGQGRETQYF.